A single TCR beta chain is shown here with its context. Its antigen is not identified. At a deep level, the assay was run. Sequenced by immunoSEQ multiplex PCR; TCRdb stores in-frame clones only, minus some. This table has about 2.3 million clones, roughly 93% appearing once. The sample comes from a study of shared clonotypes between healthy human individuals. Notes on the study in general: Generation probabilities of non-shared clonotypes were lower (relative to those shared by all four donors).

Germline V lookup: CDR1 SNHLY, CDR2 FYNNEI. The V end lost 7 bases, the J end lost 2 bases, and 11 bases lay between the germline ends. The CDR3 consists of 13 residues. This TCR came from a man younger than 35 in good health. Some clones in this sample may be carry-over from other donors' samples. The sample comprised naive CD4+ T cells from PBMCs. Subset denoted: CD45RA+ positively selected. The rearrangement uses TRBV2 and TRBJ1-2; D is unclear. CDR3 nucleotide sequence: TGTGCCAGCACCCGGGCAGGAAACTATGGCTACACCTTC. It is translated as CASTRAGNYGYTF.